One and the same sample provided the 24 T cell receptor beta chains below, sequenced in a study of T cell responses to AZD1222 COVID-19 vaccine. Produced via immunoSEQ multiplex PCR; TCRdb's table is partial and in-frame only. The sample has 120,000 or so clones, 85% to 90% seen once. Source: peripheral blood, taken on day 0 of AZD1222 vaccination. These receptors all stem from an adult in good health.

This clone is a singleton in its sample. This chain joins TRBV5-1 and TRBJ2-7; a weak D match, TRBD2 (6 bases). This CDR3 has 14 residues. Germline V gene lookup returns CDR1 SGHRS and CDR2 YFSETQ. Trimming took 2 bases from V and 1 from J, leaving 10 bases between them. CDR3 region: CASSFSGSSYEQYF. The CDR3 DNA reads as TGCGCCAGCAGCTTTAGCGGATCGTCCTACGAGCAGTACTTC.

V is TRBV7-9 and J is TRBJ2-1; 13 nucleotides line up with TRBD2. Trimming took 1 base from V and 6 from J; bases not matched to a gene: 6. This CDR3 region has 17 residues. The V gene's germline CDR1 is SEHNR and CDR2 FQNEAQ (reference sequence). The CDR3 nucleotides read TGTGCCAGCAGCTTAGGGACTAGCGGGAGAATCCTCAATGAGCAGTTCTTC. Its translation is CASSLGTSGRILNEQFF.

This sequence joins TRBV30 and TRBJ1-2, with TRBD1 matching 11 bases. The CDR3 sequence is 14 residues long. Germline CDR1 reads GTSNPN; CDR2 reads SVGIG (reference sequence). The junction had 4 bases not matched to a gene; V was cut back by 0 bases and J by 7 bases. The CDR3 sequence is CAWSVGQGASGYTF. The CDR3 DNA sequence: TGTGCCTGGAGTGTAGGACAGGGGGCAAGTGGCTACACCTTC.

The chain links TRBV5-4 to TRBJ2-7; 8 nucleotides line up with TRBD2. Germline assignment: CDR1 SGHNT and CDR2 YYREEE (reference sequence). This CDR3 region has 15 residues. The V segment lost 4 bases and the J segment 0 bases; nucleotides outside the gene matches: 6. The DNA for the CDR3 is TGTGCCAGCAGCCCGGGACTAGTAGCCTCCTACGAGCAGTACTTC. Its protein is CASSPGLVASYEQYF.

V gene TRBV9 combines with J gene TRBJ2-4; TRBD2 matches at 10 bases. Trimming took 3 bases from V and 4 from J; bases not matched to a gene: 4. The CDR3 is 15 residues long. Per the germline V gene, CDR1 is SGDLS and CDR2 is YYNGEE. CDR3 residues: CASSAMTSGKNIQYF. The CDR3 nucleotides read TGTGCCAGCAGCGCAATGACTAGCGGGAAAAACATTCAGTACTTC.

The chain has TRBV5-1 and TRBJ1-3; D remains ambiguous. Germline V gives CDR1 SGHRS, CDR2 YFSETQ. The CDR3 loop spans 16 amino acids. The ends were cut back, 3 bases at V and 1 base at J, with 14 bases in the middle. DNA of the CDR3: TGCGCCAGCAGCTCCTCCCCGGTTGGGTCTGGAAACACCATATATTTT. Translated, it gives CASSSSPVGSGNTIYF.

This sequence joins TRBV7-2 and TRBJ1-1; D not certain. V was clipped by 6 bases and J by 5 bases, with 13 bases between them. CDR3 length: 13 amino acids. The germline gives CDR1 SGHTA, CDR2 FQGNSA. CDR3 nucleotide sequence: TGTGCCAGCAGTATCGTAAGGGAAACTGAAGCTTTCTTT. It yields the protein CASSIVRETEAFF.

CDR3 nucleotides: TGTGCCAGCAGCCCCACGGGACTCGACAGGCTGGGTCTGTACTTC. Translating gives CASSPTGLDRLGLYF. The chain uses TRBV9 and TRBJ2-7, with D possibly being TRBD1 or TRBD2 (6 bases each). CDR1 is SGDLS and CDR2 is YYNGEE in the germline V gene. The CDR3 totals 15 residues. V lost 4 bases and J 12 bases, leaving 26 bases between the germline ends.

The chain recombines TRBV28 with TRBJ1-2; 7 positions match TRBD1. Germline loops: CDR1 MDHEN, CDR2 SYDVKM. The CDR3 totals 16 residues. After removal of 5 bases from V and 0 bases from J, the junction contained 9 bases not matched to a gene. For the CDR3, the DNA is TGTGCCAGCAGTATCCGACAGGGAATACCTAACTATGGCTACACCTTC. As protein: CASSIRQGIPNYGYTF.

This clone was seen a few times. This sequence joins TRBV11-3 and TRBJ2-2; the match to TRBD2 covers 12 bases. The germline V gene has CDR1 SGHNT and CDR2 YENEEA. Trimming at V came to 5 bases and at J to 6 bases, leaving 7 bases not matched to a gene. The CDR3 spans 16 residues. For the CDR3, the DNA is TGTGCCAGCAGCCTTTCTAGCGGGGGGGCCGCCGGGGAGCTGTTTTTT. Amino acids: CASSLSSGGAAGELFF.

This chain links TRBV30 with TRBJ1-1; D uncertain. Germline V gene lookup returns CDR1 GTSNPN and CDR2 SVGIG (reference sequence). The CDR3 has 13 amino acids. Deletions cut 3 bases from V and 1 base from J, with 9 bases between. The CDR3 here is CAWRAGSNTEAFF. The CDR3 DNA is TGTGCCTGGAGAGCAGGTTCGAACACTGAAGCTTTCTTT. The full variable domain, its missing parts supplied by reference TRBV30 and TRBJ1-1, is SQTIHQWPATLVQPVGSPLSLECTVEGTSNPNLYWYRQAAGRGLQLLFYSVGIGQISSEVPQNLSASRPQDRQFILSSKKLLLSDSGFYLCAWRAGSNTEAFFGQGTRLTVV.

The chain links TRBV18 to TRBJ2-5; no reliable D call. The germline CDR1 and CDR2 sequences are KGHSH and LQKENI. V was clipped by 3 bases and J by 3 bases, with 8 bases between them. The CDR3 has 13 amino acids. CDR3 protein: CASSPLSEETQYF. CDR3 sequence (DNA): TGTGCCAGCTCACCGCTTTCCGAAGAGACCCAGTACTTC.

The rearrangement uses TRBV7-9 and TRBJ1-6; D is unresolved. Per the germline V gene, CDR1 is SEHNR and CDR2 is FQNEAQ (reference sequence). The V end was cut by 4 bases, the J end by 11 bases, with 12 bases between. The CDR3 consists of 13 residues. CDR3 protein: CASSSLGGAPLHF. CDR3 in DNA: TGTGCCAGCAGCTCCCTAGGCGGAGCACCCCTCCACTTT.

The chain has TRBV9 and TRBJ2-7; D is unresolved. Germline CDR1 is SGDLS and CDR2 is YYNGEE. The CDR3 extends over 15 amino acids. The germline V and J ends were trimmed by 0 bases and 2 bases, with 12 bases remaining between them. CDR3 sequence: CASSVEVGTPYEQYF. CDR3 in DNA: TGTGCCAGCAGCGTAGAGGTCGGAACCCCCTACGAGCAGTACTTC.

This sequence joins TRBV5-4 and TRBJ1-1; 8 positions match TRBD1. The V and J ends lost 4 bases and 0 bases, in that order; junction bases with no gene match: 8. The germline gives CDR1 SGHNT, CDR2 YYREEE (reference sequence). This CDR3 comprises 16 residues. Written as DNA, the CDR3 is TGTGCCAGCAGCCCCGAGACAGGGGTATTGAACACTGAAGCTTTCTTT. Translating it yields CASSPETGVLNTEAFF.

This chain uses TRBV5-5 with TRBJ2-5; TRBD1 is a possible D gene (6 bases). The CDR3 has 13 residues. Trimming left V 2 bases short and J 5 bases short, with 10 bases between. Germline V gene lookup returns CDR1 SGHKS and CDR2 YYEKEE (reference sequence). The CDR3 loop reads CASSFQGPETQYF. The CDR3 DNA sequence: TGTGCCAGCAGCTTCCAGGGGCCGGAGACCCAGTACTTC. The variable domain in full, completed from reference TRBV5-5 and TRBJ2-5, reads DAGVTQSPTHLIKTRGQQVTLRCSPISGHKSVSWYQQVLGQGPQFIFQYYEKEERGRGNFPDRFSARQFPNYSSELNVNALLLGDSALYLCASSFQGPETQYFGPGTRLLVL.

The chain uses TRBV7-2 and TRBJ2-2; 7 bases match TRBD2. Germline CDR1 and CDR2: SGHTA and FQGNSA. The junction had 8 bases not matched to a gene; V was cut back by 5 bases and J by 5 bases. The CDR3 contains 15 residues. The CDR3 loop reads CASSRTSKGTGELFF. The CDR3 region has the DNA TGTGCCAGCAGCCGGACTAGTAAAGGGACCGGGGAGCTGTTTTTT.

The chain uses TRBV13 and TRBJ1-4; unclear D gene. Trimming took off 5 bases at V and 0 bases at J, with 7 bases between the two ends. The germline V gene has CDR1 PRHDT and CDR2 FYEKMQ (reference sequence). The CDR3 covers 14 residues. CDR3 in DNA: TGTGCCAGCAGCCGGCGGACAACTAATGAAAAACTGTTTTTT. This encodes CASSRRTTNEKLFF. The variable domain in full, completed from reference TRBV13 and TRBJ1-4, reads AAGVIQSPRHLIKEKRETATLKCYPIPRHDTVYWYQQGPGQDPQFLISFYEKMQSDKGSIPDRFSAQQFSDYHSELNMSSLELGDSALYFCASSRRTTNEKLFFGSGTQLSVL.

This chain links TRBV7-2 with TRBJ2-3, with 8 bases fitting TRBD1. The CDR3 is 15 residues long. J lost 1 base, V lost 4 bases, and 4 bases had no gene match. CDR1 and CDR2 (germline): SGHTA, FQGNSA. The chain's CDR3 is CASSSQGARTDTQYF. As DNA, the CDR3 is TGTGCCAGCAGCTCCCAGGGGGCCCGCACAGATACGCAGTATTTT.

This clone was seen once. The CDR3 end shows no conserved phenylalanine or tryptophan, and so a read error is likely. The limits of the CDR3 on the DNA are not certain, so only TCRdb's listed CDR3 is given. The rearrangement uses TRBV30 and TRBJ1-2. Germline CDR1 and CDR2: GTSNPN and SVGIG (reference sequence). Ends included, the CDR3 has 12 residues. CDR3 loop: CAWSQSTDRFFL.

CDR3: CASTPIGQTGFDNQPQHF. DNA of the CDR3: TGTGCCAGTACGCCTATCGGCCAGACAGGGTTTGACAATCAGCCCCAGCATTTT. V and J are TRBV19 and TRBJ1-5, with 7 bases fitting TRBD1. The trim removed 7 bases at V and 3 bases at J, leaving 18 bases unmatched. This CDR3 contains 18 residues. CDR1 and CDR2 from the germline V gene are LNHDA and SQIVND (reference sequence).

V gene TRBV9 combines with J gene TRBJ2-3; D remains unclear. V shed 0 bases and J shed 2 bases, with 7 bases lying between them. The CDR3 is made up of 14 amino acids. CDR1 and CDR2 from the germline V gene are SGDLS and YYNGEE. CDR3 protein: CASSVGTATDTQYF. CDR3 nucleotide sequence: TGTGCCAGCAGCGTAGGGACCGCCACAGATACGCAGTATTTT.

The chain recombines TRBV27 with TRBJ1-1, with no clear D. Per germline, CDR1 MNHEY and CDR2 SMNVEV (reference sequence). The CDR3 extends over 11 amino acids. Trimming cost V 6 bases and J 5 bases, with 7 bases left between them. In nucleotides, the CDR3 is TGTGCCAGCAGGTTGGGTACTGAAGCTTTCTTT. It yields the protein CASRLGTEAFF.

The genes are TRBV6-2 or TRBV6-3 and TRBJ1-5, with 7 bases lining up with TRBD1. The germline V gene has CDR1 MNHEY and CDR2 SVGEGT. Unmatched junction bases numbered 6, after V lost 5 bases and J lost 5 bases. The CDR3 runs 14 residues. The CDR3: CASSERQGHQPQHF. The CDR3 coding sequence is TGTGCCAGCAGTGAGAGACAGGGCCATCAGCCCCAGCATTTT.